This TCR beta chain was observed in a study of response to subunit inactivated influenza vaccine. As concerns this clonotype: Its antigen is unidentified.

General study results and limits: With each seasonal influenza vaccination, the authors suggested, few new T cells are recruited.

TCRdb ran MiXCR on the RT-PCR reads and lists one entry per CDR3 protein. This sample has 650,000 to 800,000 distinct CDR3 sequences, with about 15% found just once. Germline CDR1 SGHDT, CDR2 YYEEEE. CDR3 length equals 14 residues. J gave up 6 bases and V 2 bases, and 7 bases lay outside the gene matches. The clonotype was recovered from a man aged 45-65 years who received an inactivated influenza vaccine. The material sequenced was PBMCs from blood, taken roughly 2 weeks before vaccination. The rearrangement links TRBV5-6 to TRBJ1-2, with TRBD1 matching over 7 bases. Here the CDR3 reads CASSFRQGTHGYTF. The DNA for the CDR3 is TGTGCCAGCAGCTTTAGACAGGGAACCCATGGCTACACCTTC. Variable domain in full (rest from reference TRBV5-6 and TRBJ1-2): DAGVTQSPTHLIKTRGQQVTLRCSPKSGHDTVSWYQQALGQGPQFIFQYYEEEERQRGNFPDRFSGHQFPNYSSELNVNALLLGDSALYLCASSFRQGTHGYTFGSGTRLTVV.